This T cell receptor (beta chain) was sequenced during a study of OX40 agonist ivuxolimab in advanced cancers. Broader study findings: Averaged across samples, CD8+ T cells carried more expanded clones than CD4+ did. At 0.1-3.0 mg/kg, partial responders had clonal expansion among the lowest observed.

V gave up 4 bases and J gave up 5 bases; unmatched junction bases: 8. The CDR3 sequence is 15 residues long. Germline assignment: CDR1 SGHNT and CDR2 YENEEA. The protocol was immunoSEQ multiplex PCR, while the TCRdb copy is restricted to in-frame clones and leaves out a portion. Of tens of thousands of clones in the sample, 85% to 90% were seen once. Of note for this clone: What it binds is unknown.

Sample: CD4+ or CD8+ T cells sorted from blood, taken in a trial of the OX40 agonist ivuxolimab. The chain links TRBV11-3 to TRBJ2-3, with 8 bases fitting TRBD2. This receptor was taken from an adult with an advanced solid tumor such as melanoma, head and neck, liver or kidney cancer. The CDR3, as DNA: TGTGCCAGCAGCTCCTCAGCGGGAGCGGGAGATACGCAGTATTTT. Residues: CASSSSAGAGDTQYF.